Listed here is a single T cell receptor (beta chain). What it recognizes is unknown. Only Caucasian adults living in Nashville, Tennessee served as donors. This CDR3 region has 15 residues. Trimming removed 5 bases at V and 5 bases at J, with 18 bases between. CDR1 is MNHNY, CDR2 SVGAGI, per germline (reference sequence). This specimen comes from a study of shared clonotypes between healthy human individuals. The study's findings and limits: Naive CD4 clonotypes overlapped across a few donors at about 5.2%.

Per the original data handling: From ImmunoSEQ came sequences covering only the junction and carrying no quality scores, so filtering differed. Generated by immunoSEQ multiplex PCR, the TCRdb table keeps only in-frame clones and is missing some. V and J calls and clone size come straight from that table; D and trimming were deduced from the DNA. The data show roughly 2.5 million clones, around nine tenths seen once. The chain combines TRBV6-6 with TRBJ1-1, with D perhaps TRBD1 (6 bases). The source of this sequence is a man younger than 35 in good health. Sample: naive CD4+ T cells sorted from blood. Subset denoted: CD45RA+ positively selected. CDR3 nucleotide sequence: TGTGCCAGCAGTGATAGTAGAGGGGGGTGGACTGAAGCTTTCTTT. It specifies CASSDSRGGWTEAFF.